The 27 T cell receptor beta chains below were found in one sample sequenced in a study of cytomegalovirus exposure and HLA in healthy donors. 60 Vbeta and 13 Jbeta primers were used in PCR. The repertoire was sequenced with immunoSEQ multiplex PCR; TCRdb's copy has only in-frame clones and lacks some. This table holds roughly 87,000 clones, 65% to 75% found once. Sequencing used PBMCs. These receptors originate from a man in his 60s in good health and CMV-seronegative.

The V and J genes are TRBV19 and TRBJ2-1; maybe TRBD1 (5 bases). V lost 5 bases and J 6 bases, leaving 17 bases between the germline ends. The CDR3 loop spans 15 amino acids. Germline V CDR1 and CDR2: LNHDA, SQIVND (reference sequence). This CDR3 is CASSAAPTAVNEQFF. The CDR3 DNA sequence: TGTGCCAGTAGTGCCGCCCCGACAGCCGTCAATGAGCAGTTCTTC.

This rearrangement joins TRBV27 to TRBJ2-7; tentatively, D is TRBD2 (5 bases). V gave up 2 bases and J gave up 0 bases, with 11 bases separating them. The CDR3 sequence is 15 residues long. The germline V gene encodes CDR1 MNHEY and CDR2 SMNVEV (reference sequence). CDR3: CASSLTGGLSYEQYF. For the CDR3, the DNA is TGTGCCAGCAGTTTAACGGGCGGACTCTCCTACGAGCAGTACTTC.

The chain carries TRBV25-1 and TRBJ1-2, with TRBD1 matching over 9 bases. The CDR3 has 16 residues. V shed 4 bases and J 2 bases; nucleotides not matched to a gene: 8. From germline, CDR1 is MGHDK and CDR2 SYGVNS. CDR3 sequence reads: CASSALGQGENYGYTF. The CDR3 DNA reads TGTGCCAGCAGTGCCCTGGGACAGGGTGAGAACTATGGCTACACCTTC.

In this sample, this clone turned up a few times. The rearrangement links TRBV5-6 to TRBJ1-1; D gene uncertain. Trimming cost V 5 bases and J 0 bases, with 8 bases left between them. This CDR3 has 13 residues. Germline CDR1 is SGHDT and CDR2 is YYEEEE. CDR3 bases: TGTGCCAGCAGGGGCACAGTGAACACTGAAGCTTTCTTT. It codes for CASRGTVNTEAFF.

This chain's CDR3 is CASTKTFKGANQPQHF. The CDR3 DNA follows: TGTGCCAGTACCAAGACGTTTAAGGGGGCCAATCAGCCCCAGCATTTT. The chain links TRBV19 to TRBJ1-5, with 7 positions matching TRBD1. After removal of 7 bases from V and 3 bases from J, the junction contained 12 bases not matched to a gene. The CDR3 is 16 amino acids. Germline V gene lookup returns CDR1 LNHDA and CDR2 SQIVND (reference sequence).

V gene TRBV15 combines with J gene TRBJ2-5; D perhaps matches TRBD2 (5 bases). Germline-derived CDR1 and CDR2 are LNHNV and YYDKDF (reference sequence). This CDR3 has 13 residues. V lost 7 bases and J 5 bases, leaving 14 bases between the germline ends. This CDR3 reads CATNNGVSETQYF. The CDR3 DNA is TGTGCCACCAACAACGGGGTTTCCGAGACCCAGTACTTC. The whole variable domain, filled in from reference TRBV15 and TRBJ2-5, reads DAMVIQNPRYQVTQFGKPVTLSCSQTLNHNVMYWYQQKSSQAPKLLFHYYDKDFNNEADTPDNFQSRRPNTSFCFLDIRSPGLGDTAMYLCATNNGVSETQYFGPGTRLLVL.

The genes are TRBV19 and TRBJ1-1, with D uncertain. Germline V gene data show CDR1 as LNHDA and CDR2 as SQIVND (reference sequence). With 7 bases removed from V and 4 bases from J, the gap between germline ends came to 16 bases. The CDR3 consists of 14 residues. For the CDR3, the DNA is TGTGCCAGTACTTCTATCGGATCGGGCACTGAAGCTTTCTTT. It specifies CASTSIGSGTEAFF. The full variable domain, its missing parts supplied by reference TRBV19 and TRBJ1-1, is DGGITQSPKYLFRKEGQNVTLSCEQNLNHDAMYWYRQDPGQGLRLIYYSQIVNDFQKGDIAEGYSVSREKKESFPLTVTSAQKNPTAFYLCASTSIGSGTEAFFGQGTRLTVV.

CDR3 sequence reads: CASSGPGTATPRTEAFF. CDR3 DNA sequence: TGTGCCAGCTCAGGACCCGGGACAGCTACGCCAAGGACTGAAGCTTTCTTT. The V and J genes are TRBV18 and TRBJ1-1; 7 bases are shared with TRBD1. V lost 5 bases, J lost 5 bases, and 17 bases stayed unmatched. The CDR3 sequence is 17 residues long. Per germline, CDR1 KGHSH and CDR2 LQKENI. Looking up the rest from reference TRBV18 and TRBJ1-1 gives the full variable domain: NAGVMQNPRHLVRRRGQEARLRCSPMKGHSHVYWYRQLPEEGLKFMVYLQKENIIDESGMPKERFSAEFPKEGPSILRIQQVVRGDSAAYFCASSGPGTATPRTEAFFGQGTRLTVV.

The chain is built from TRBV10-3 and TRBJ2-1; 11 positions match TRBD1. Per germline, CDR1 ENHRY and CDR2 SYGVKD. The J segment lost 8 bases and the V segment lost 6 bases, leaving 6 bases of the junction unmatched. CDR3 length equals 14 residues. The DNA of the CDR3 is TGTGCCATCAGACCGGGACAGGGGGTAGATGAGCAGTTCTTC. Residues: CAIRPGQGVDEQFF.

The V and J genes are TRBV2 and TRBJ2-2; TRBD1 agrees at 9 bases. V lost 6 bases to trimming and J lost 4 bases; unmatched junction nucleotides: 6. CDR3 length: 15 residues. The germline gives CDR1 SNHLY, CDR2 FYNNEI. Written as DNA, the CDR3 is TGTGCCAGCAGACAGACAGGGGGAAGCACCGGGGAGCTGTTTTTT. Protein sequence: CASRQTGGSTGELFF.

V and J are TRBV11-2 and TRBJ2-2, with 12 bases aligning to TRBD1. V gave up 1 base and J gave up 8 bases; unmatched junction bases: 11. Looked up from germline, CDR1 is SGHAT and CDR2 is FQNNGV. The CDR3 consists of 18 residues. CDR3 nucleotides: TGTGCCAGCAGCTTAGCGATACGGGACAGGGGGCTTCGAGGGGAGCTGTTTTTT. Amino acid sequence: CASSLAIRDRGLRGELFF.

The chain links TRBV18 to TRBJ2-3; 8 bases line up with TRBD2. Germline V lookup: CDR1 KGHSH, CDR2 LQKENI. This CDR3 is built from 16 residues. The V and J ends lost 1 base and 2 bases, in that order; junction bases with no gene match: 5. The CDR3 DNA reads TGTGCCAGCTCACCACTCACGGGGGGGACCACAGATACGCAGTATTTT. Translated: CASSPLTGGTTDTQYF.

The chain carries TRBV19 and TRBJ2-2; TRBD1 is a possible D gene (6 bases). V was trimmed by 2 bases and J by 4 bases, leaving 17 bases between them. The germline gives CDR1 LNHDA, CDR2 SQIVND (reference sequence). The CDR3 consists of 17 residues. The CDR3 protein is CASSIRAGVGSTGELFF. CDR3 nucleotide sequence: TGTGCCAGTAGTATACGGGCAGGGGTAGGAAGCACCGGGGAGCTGTTTTTT. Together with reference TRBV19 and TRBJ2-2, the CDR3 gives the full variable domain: DGGITQSPKYLFRKEGQNVTLSCEQNLNHDAMYWYRQDPGQGLRLIYYSQIVNDFQKGDIAEGYSVSREKKESFPLTVTSAQKNPTAFYLCASSIRAGVGSTGELFFGEGSRLTVL.

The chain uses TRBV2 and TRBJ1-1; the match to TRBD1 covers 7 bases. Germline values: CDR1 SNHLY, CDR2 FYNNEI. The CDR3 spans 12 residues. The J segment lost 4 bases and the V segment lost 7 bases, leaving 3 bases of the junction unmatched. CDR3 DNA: TGTGCCAGCATTAGACAGGGCACTGAAGCTTTCTTT. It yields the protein CASIRQGTEAFF.

Here the CDR3 DNA reads TGTGCCTGGAGTCCAGGATTGGGGGCCAACGTCCTGACTTTC. Residues: CAWSPGLGANVLTF. The chain links TRBV30 to TRBJ2-6; D uncertain. This CDR3 has 14 amino acids. V lost 2 bases to trimming and J lost 4 bases, with 9 bases between them. Germline-derived CDR1 and CDR2 are GTSNPN and SVGIG (reference sequence).

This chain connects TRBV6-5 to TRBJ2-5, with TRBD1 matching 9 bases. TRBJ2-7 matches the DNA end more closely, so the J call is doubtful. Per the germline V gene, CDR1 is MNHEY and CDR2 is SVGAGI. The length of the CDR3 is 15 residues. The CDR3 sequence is CASSYIRDREYEQYF. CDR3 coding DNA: TGTGCCAGCAGTTACATCAGGGACAGGGAATACGAGCAGTACTTC.

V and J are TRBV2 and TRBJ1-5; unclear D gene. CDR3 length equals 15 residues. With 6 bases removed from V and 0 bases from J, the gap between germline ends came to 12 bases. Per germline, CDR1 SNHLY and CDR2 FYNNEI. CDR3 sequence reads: CASSPVGDSNQPQHF. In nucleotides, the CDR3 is TGTGCCAGCAGCCCCGTCGGAGATAGCAATCAGCCCCAGCATTTT.

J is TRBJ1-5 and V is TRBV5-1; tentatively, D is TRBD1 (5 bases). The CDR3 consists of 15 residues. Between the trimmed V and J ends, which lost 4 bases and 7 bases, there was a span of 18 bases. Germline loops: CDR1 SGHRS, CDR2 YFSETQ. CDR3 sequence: CASSLLGGIGQPQHF. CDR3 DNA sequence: TGCGCCAGCAGCCTGTTGGGGGGGATAGGGCAGCCCCAGCATTTT.

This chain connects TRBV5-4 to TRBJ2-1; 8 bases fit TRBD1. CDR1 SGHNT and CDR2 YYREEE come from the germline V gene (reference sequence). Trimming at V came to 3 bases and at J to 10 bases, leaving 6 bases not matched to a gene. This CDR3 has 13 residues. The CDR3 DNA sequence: TGTGCCAGCAGCTCAGGACAGGGAGGCGAGCAGTTCTTC. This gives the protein CASSSGQGGEQFF. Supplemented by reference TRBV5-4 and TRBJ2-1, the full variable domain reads ETGVTQSPTHLIKTRGQQVTLRCSSQSGHNTVSWYQQALGQGPQFIFQYYREEENGRGNFPPRFSGLQFPNYSSELNVNALELDDSALYLCASSSGQGGEQFFGPGTRLTVL.

CDR3 nucleotide sequence: TGTGCCAGCAGCTTGGGAGGGCGGGGTCAATACAATGAGCAGTTCTTC. The encoded protein is CASSLGGRGQYNEQFF. This rearrangement joins TRBV5-6 to TRBJ2-1, with a weak D call TRBD2 (6 bases). The ends were cut back, 0 bases at V and 4 bases at J, with 14 bases in the middle. Germline assignment: CDR1 SGHDT and CDR2 YYEEEE. This CDR3 is 16 amino acids long. The full variable domain, with the rest looked up from reference TRBV5-6 and TRBJ2-1, is DAGVTQSPTHLIKTRGQQVTLRCSPKSGHDTVSWYQQALGQGPQFIFQYYEEEERQRGNFPDRFSGHQFPNYSSELNVNALLLGDSALYLCASSLGGRGQYNEQFFGPGTRLTVL.

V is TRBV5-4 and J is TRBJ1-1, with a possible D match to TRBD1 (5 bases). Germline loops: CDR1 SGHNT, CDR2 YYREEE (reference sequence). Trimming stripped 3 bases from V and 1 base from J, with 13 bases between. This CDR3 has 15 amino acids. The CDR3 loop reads CASSSRAGANTEAFF. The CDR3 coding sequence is TGTGCCAGCAGCTCCAGGGCAGGAGCGAACACTGAAGCTTTCTTT.

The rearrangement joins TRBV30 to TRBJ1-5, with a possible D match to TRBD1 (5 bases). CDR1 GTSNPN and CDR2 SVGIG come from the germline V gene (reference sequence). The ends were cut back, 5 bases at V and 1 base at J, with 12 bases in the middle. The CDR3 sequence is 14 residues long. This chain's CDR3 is CAWGAGGSNQPQHF. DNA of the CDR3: TGTGCCTGGGGAGCCGGGGGGAGCAATCAGCCCCAGCATTTT.

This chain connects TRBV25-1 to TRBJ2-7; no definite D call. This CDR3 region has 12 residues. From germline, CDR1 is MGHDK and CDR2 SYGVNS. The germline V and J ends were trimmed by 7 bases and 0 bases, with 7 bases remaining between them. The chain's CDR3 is CASTSSSYEQYF. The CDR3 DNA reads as TGTGCCAGCACGTCCTCCTCCTACGAGCAGTACTTC.

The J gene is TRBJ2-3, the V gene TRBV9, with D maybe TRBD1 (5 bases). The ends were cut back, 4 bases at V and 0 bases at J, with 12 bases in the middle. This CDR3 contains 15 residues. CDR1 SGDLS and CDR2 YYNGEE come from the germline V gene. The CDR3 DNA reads TGTGCCAGCAGCACACGACAGACTAGCACAGATACGCAGTATTTT. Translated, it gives CASSTRQTSTDTQYF. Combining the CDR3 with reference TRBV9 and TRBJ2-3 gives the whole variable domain DSGVTQTPKHLITATGQRVTLRCSPRSGDLSVYWYQQSLDQGLQFLIQYYNGEERAKGNILERFSAQQFPDLHSELNLSSLELGDSALYFCASSTRQTSTDTQYFGPGTRLTVL.

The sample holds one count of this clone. CDR3 sequence: CASSPNAGRGPETQYF. The DNA of the CDR3 is TGTGCCAGCAGCCCCAATGCCGGAAGGGGGCCAGAGACCCAGTACTTC. The chain uses TRBV7-7 and TRBJ2-5; 7 bases align to TRBD1. Germline assignment: CDR1 SSHAT and CDR2 FNYEAQ (reference sequence). The CDR3 is made up of 16 amino acids. V lost 5 bases and J lost 4; bases outside the gene matches: 13.

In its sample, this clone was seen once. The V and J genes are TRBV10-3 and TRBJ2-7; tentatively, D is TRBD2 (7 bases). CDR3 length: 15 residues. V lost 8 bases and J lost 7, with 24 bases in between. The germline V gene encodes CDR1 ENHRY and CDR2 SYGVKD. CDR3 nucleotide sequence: TGTGCCATCGGGGGGGGAGGGGGTTCGGGTTGGGAGCAGTACTTC. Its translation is CAIGGGGGSGWEQYF.

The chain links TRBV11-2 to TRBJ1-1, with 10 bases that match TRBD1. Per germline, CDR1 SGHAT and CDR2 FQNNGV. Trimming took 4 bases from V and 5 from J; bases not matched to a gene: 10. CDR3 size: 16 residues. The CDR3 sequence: CASSSRQGARVTEAFF. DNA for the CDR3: TGTGCCAGCAGCTCTAGACAGGGGGCGCGGGTAACTGAAGCTTTCTTT.